These 9 T cell receptor beta chains originate from one sample sequenced in a study of cytomegalovirus exposure and HLA in healthy donors. The PCR had 60 Vbeta and 13 Jbeta primers. Generated by immunoSEQ multiplex PCR, the TCRdb table keeps only in-frame clones and is missing some. The data hold about 150,000 clones, with roughly 80% observed a single time. The sample taken for sequencing was PBMCs. These receptors all come from a human donor in good health.

The chain uses TRBV19 and TRBJ1-6, with 8 bases fitting TRBD1. Germline V lookup: CDR1 LNHDA, CDR2 SQIVND (reference sequence). The trim removed 2 bases at V and 9 bases at J, leaving 6 bases unmatched. CDR3 length: 15 residues. The CDR3 protein is CASSIIGTGSSPLHF. The CDR3 bases are TGTGCCAGTAGTATAATCGGGACAGGCTCTTCACCCCTCCACTTT.

The rearrangement links TRBV4-3 to TRBJ2-3; 9 positions match TRBD1. The CDR3 contains 16 residues. The J segment lost 2 bases and the V segment lost 0 bases, leaving 3 bases of the junction unmatched. The germline CDR1 and CDR2 sequences are LGHNA and YSLEER. CDR3 nucleotide sequence: TGCGCCAGCAGCCAAGAATGGACAGGGGACACAGATACGCAGTATTTT. Amino acids: CASSQEWTGDTDTQYF.

V and J are TRBV7-9 and TRBJ2-7; D remains unclear. Germline V gene data show CDR1 as SEHNR and CDR2 as FQNEAQ (reference sequence). Between the trimmed V and J ends, which lost 1 base and 3 bases, there was a span of 7 bases. The CDR3 spans 13 residues. The CDR3 loop is CASSLERSYEQYF. CDR3 sequence (DNA): TGTGCCAGCAGCTTAGAACGGAGCTACGAGCAGTACTTC.

This chain links TRBV7-9 with TRBJ1-2; 11 nucleotides agree with TRBD1. Per the germline V gene, CDR1 is SEHNR and CDR2 is FQNEAQ (reference sequence). This CDR3 contains 15 residues. The V gene end was trimmed by 5 bases and the J gene end by 7 bases; junction bases not matched to a gene: 9. CDR3 sequence (DNA): TGTGCCAGCAGCCCCCCCGGACAGGGGGCGGGTGGCTACACCTTC. It is translated as CASSPPGQGAGGYTF.

The gene calls are TRBV19 and TRBJ2-2; possible D gene TRBD1, 6 bases. Germline CDR1 is LNHDA and CDR2 is SQIVND (reference sequence). V was clipped by 2 bases and J by 10 bases, with 11 bases between them. This CDR3 is 13 amino acids long. The CDR3 loop reads CASSISSGVELFF. For the CDR3, the DNA is TGTGCCAGTAGTATAAGTTCAGGGGTGGAGCTGTTTTTT.

The CDR3 protein is CASSNRDVSGNTIYF. CDR3 DNA: TGTGCCAGCAGCAATCGAGATGTCTCTGGAAACACCATATATTTT. This chain joins TRBV2 and TRBJ1-3; D not certain. The CDR3 is 15 amino acids. Trimming cost V 6 bases and J 0 bases, with 12 bases left between them. CDR1 is SNHLY and CDR2 is FYNNEI in the germline V gene.

This rearrangement joins TRBV6-1 to TRBJ1-2; TRBD1 might be the D (6 bases). Per germline, CDR1 MNHNS and CDR2 SASEGT. This CDR3 has 12 amino acids. Deletions cut 7 bases from V and 10 bases from J, with 16 bases between. The DNA for the CDR3 is TGTGCCAGCATAAGCGAACAGGGCCCCTACACCTTC. Residues: CASISEQGPYTF.

The J gene is TRBJ1-1, the V gene TRBV5-4, with D possibly TRBD1 on 6 matching bases. CDR3 length: 15 residues. Germline V gives CDR1 SGHNT, CDR2 YYREEE (reference sequence). With 5 bases removed from V and 1 base from J, the gap between germline ends came to 15 bases. The CDR3 DNA reads TGTGCCAGCAGTTACCGGCCGACAGGGAACACTGAAGCTTTCTTT. Translating it yields CASSYRPTGNTEAFF.

This chain connects TRBV27 to TRBJ1-1; D ambiguous. V gave up 0 bases and J gave up 9 bases, with 11 bases separating them. The CDR3 contains 13 residues. Germline CDR1 reads MNHEY; CDR2 reads SMNVEV (reference sequence). The chain's CDR3 is CASSLSIRSQAFF. The CDR3 nucleotides are TGTGCCAGCAGTTTATCGATCAGATCCCAAGCTTTCTTT.